Presented here are 29 T cell receptor beta chains from one specimen sequenced in a study of blood T cell repertoires in COVID-19 (dated by TCRdb to about 2020). The method was the immunoSEQ multiplex PCR assay. Here the immuneACCESS table is served through TCRdb, limited to in-frame sequences with V and J called. Missing clones are a known gap in these copies; in checked studies unresolved V genes cover under half, and the rest lacks a known reason. Here the sample has 150,000 or so clones; about 88% occur a single time. The biggest ten clones account for 0.55% to 0.6% of the sample. The sample was peripheral blood. These receptors came from a man in his sixties with COVID-19, enrolled during active disease.

The CDR3 region has the DNA TGTGCCAGCTCCCTCTCGCCTGGACAGGGGGCGCTGAACACTGAAGCTTTCTTT. Amino acids: CASSLSPGQGALNTEAFF. The V gene is TRBV18, the J gene TRBJ1-1; 11 bases align to TRBD1. The CDR3 loop spans 18 amino acids. The trim removed 6 bases at V and 0 bases at J, leaving 12 bases unmatched. Germline-derived CDR1 and CDR2 are KGHSH and LQKENI.

The J gene is TRBJ2-1, the V gene TRBV2; 7 bases agree with TRBD2. The CDR3 is 20 amino acids. The germline V gene encodes CDR1 SNHLY and CDR2 FYNNEI. V gave up 6 bases and J gave up 0 bases; unmatched junction bases: 20. CDR3 coding DNA: TGTGCCAGCAGCTTCCTTTTAGAGCGGGAAAGACGCAACTCCTACAATGAGCAGTTCTTC. Amino acids: CASSFLLERERRNSYNEQFF. The full variable domain, its missing parts supplied by reference TRBV2 and TRBJ2-1, is EPEVTQTPSHQVTQMGQEVILRCVPISNHLYFYWYRQILGQKVEFLVSFYNNEISEKSEIFDDQFSVERPDGSNFTLKIRSTKLEDSAMYFCASSFLLERERRNSYNEQFFGPGTRLTVL.

This clone was counted a single time. The chain couples TRBV11-2 to TRBJ1-2, with a tentative D call TRBD1 (5 bases). Per the germline V gene, CDR1 is SGHAT and CDR2 is FQNNGV. Trimming left V 3 bases short and J 0 bases short, with 17 bases between. There are 17 residues in the CDR3. In DNA, the CDR3 is TGTGCCAGCAGCTTTTCGGGGAGGACACCAGCTAACTATGGCTACACCTTC. Translating gives CASSFSGRTPANYGYTF. The full variable domain, in which reference TRBV11-2 and TRBJ1-2 provide the parts outside the CDR3, is EAGVAQSPRYKIIEKRQSVAFWCNPISGHATLYWYQQILGQGPKLLIQFQNNGVVDDSQLPKDRFSAERLKGVDSTLKIQPAKLEDSAVYLCASSFSGRTPANYGYTFGSGTRLTVV.

This chain links TRBV19 with TRBJ2-2; D call uncertain. V lost 0 bases and J 5 bases, leaving 7 bases between the germline ends. The CDR3 sequence is 14 residues long. The germline CDR1 and CDR2 sequences are LNHDA and SQIVND (reference sequence). CDR3 in amino acids: CASSIEAGTGELFF. The CDR3 DNA reads TGTGCCAGTAGTATAGAGGCAGGAACCGGGGAGCTGTTTTTT.

The chain has TRBV11-2 and TRBJ1-1; TRBD1 matches at 7 bases. CDR1 and CDR2 from the germline V gene are SGHAT and FQNNGV. CDR3 length: 14 amino acids. V gave up 7 bases and J gave up 3 bases; unmatched junction bases: 8. The CDR3 protein is CASTKDRYYTEAFF. The CDR3 coding sequence is TGTGCCAGCACCAAGGACAGGTACTACACTGAAGCTTTCTTT.

The V gene is TRBV5-1, the J gene TRBJ1-6; a possible D gene is TRBD1 (6 bases). CDR3 length: 18 amino acids. V gave up 0 bases and J gave up 2 bases, with 15 bases separating them. Germline values: CDR1 SGHRS, CDR2 YFSETQ. CDR3 nucleotide sequence: TGCGCCAGCAGCTTGGCAGGGCAGGGGCACCCCTATAATTCACCCCTCCACTTT. Translating gives CASSLAGQGHPYNSPLHF.

This chain connects TRBV6-2 or TRBV6-3 to TRBJ2-5; TRBD1 agrees at 8 bases. Germline assignment: CDR1 MNHEY and CDR2 SVGEGT. This CDR3 region has 13 residues. V lost 5 bases to trimming and J lost 4 bases; unmatched junction nucleotides: 3. The CDR3 loop is CASSRTGLETQYF. The CDR3 bases are TGTGCCAGCAGTAGGACAGGGCTAGAGACCCAGTACTTC.

CDR3 DNA: TGTGCCAGCGAGGGGAACACTGAAGCTTTCTTT. This sequence encodes CASEGNTEAFF. V is TRBV28 and J is TRBJ1-1; D gene ambiguous. The germline gives CDR1 MDHEN, CDR2 SYDVKM. V gave up 8 bases and J gave up 1 base, with 5 bases separating them. The CDR3 is made up of 11 amino acids.

This clone was recorded once. The rearrangement links TRBV5-8 to TRBJ2-5; 10 bases map to TRBD1. The junction had 8 bases not matched to a gene; V was cut back by 4 bases and J by 5 bases. CDR3 size: 15 residues. In germline, CDR1 is SGHTS, CDR2 YDEGEE. CDR3 sequence: CASSRDGTGVETQYF. DNA for the CDR3: TGTGCCAGCAGCCGTGATGGGACAGGGGTGGAGACCCAGTACTTC. Together with reference TRBV5-8 and TRBJ2-5, the CDR3 gives the full variable domain: EAGVTQSPTHLIKTRGQQATLRCSPISGHTSVYWYQQALGLGLQFLLWYDEGEERNRGNFPPRFSGRQFPNYSSELNVNALELEDSALYLCASSRDGTGVETQYFGPGTRLLVL.

The chain is built from TRBV7-9 and TRBJ2-7; no clear D gene. Per the germline V gene, CDR1 is SEHNR and CDR2 is FQNEAQ (reference sequence). V was clipped by 5 bases and J by 1 base, with 12 bases between them. The CDR3 has 14 amino acids. The CDR3 coding sequence is TGTGCCAGCAGCCCCATAAGCACTTCCTACGAGCAGTACTTC. Translating gives CASSPISTSYEQYF.

The chain has TRBV7-2 and TRBJ2-5, with D possibly matching TRBD1 (6 bases). The CDR3 is 15 amino acids. V lost 4 bases to trimming and J lost 4 bases, with 16 bases between them. Germline V gene data show CDR1 as SGHTA and CDR2 as FQGNSA. Here the CDR3 reads CASSSSMGARETQYF. For the CDR3, the DNA is TGTGCCAGCAGCTCAAGTATGGGGGCGCGAGAGACCCAGTACTTC.

The V call is TRBV5-3, the J call TRBJ1-5; 8 bases line up with TRBD1. TRBV5-3 is marked as an open reading frame, function uncertain. The CDR3 extends over 16 amino acids. Trimming at V came to 4 bases and at J to 4 bases, leaving 10 bases not matched to a gene. The CDR3 nucleotides are TGTGCCAGAAGCACAACGACAGGGGAATCAAATCAGCCCCAGCATTTT. Translation gives CARSTTTGESNQPQHF.

The chain links TRBV27 to TRBJ2-7, with TRBD1 matching over 11 bases. There are 15 residues in the CDR3. The trim removed 6 bases at V and 7 bases at J, leaving 11 bases unmatched. CDR1 and CDR2 (germline): MNHEY, SMNVEV (reference sequence). The CDR3 DNA follows: TGTGCCAGCAGGCCTCCAGGGACAGGGGGGTATGAGCAGTACTTC. Protein sequence: CASRPPGTGGYEQYF.

The chain is built from TRBV5-1 and TRBJ1-6; D uncertain. Trimming took 5 bases from V and 9 from J, leaving 12 bases between them. The CDR3 loop spans 13 amino acids. Germline loops: CDR1 SGHRS, CDR2 YFSETQ. The CDR3 coding sequence is TGCGCCAGCAGGGTTGGAGACGGTTCACCCCTCCACTTT. This codes for CASRVGDGSPLHF. The full variable domain, with the rest looked up from reference TRBV5-1 and TRBJ1-6, is KAGVTQTPRYLIKTRGQQVTLSCSPISGHRSVSWYQQTPGQGLQFLFEYFSETQRNKGNFPGRFSGRQFSNSRSEMNVSTLELGDSALYLCASRVGDGSPLHFGNGTRLTVT.

The chain uses TRBV5-8 and TRBJ2-5; TRBD1 is a possible D gene (5 bases). Germline CDR1 SGHTS, CDR2 YDEGEE. CDR3 length equals 14 residues. Trimming removed 5 bases at V and 2 bases at J, with 13 bases between. The CDR3 protein is CASRPETVQETQYF. The CDR3, as DNA: TGTGCCAGCAGGCCAGAGACAGTTCAAGAGACCCAGTACTTC.

J is TRBJ2-7 and V is TRBV19; 7 bases match TRBD1. With V trimmed by 4 bases and J by 3 bases, 3 bases remained unmatched. The CDR3 runs 13 residues. Germline V lookup: CDR1 LNHDA, CDR2 SQIVND (reference sequence). CDR3 residues: CASSKNRGYEQYF. In DNA form, the CDR3 reads TGTGCCAGTAGTAAGAACAGGGGCTACGAGCAGTACTTC.

A single count supports this clone. The chain uses TRBV5-8 and TRBJ2-3, with D maybe TRBD1 (6 bases). Germline V gene sequence: CDR1 SGHTS, CDR2 YDEGEE. Trimming took 4 bases from V and 4 from J, leaving 16 bases between them. This CDR3 is 15 amino acids long. The CDR3 DNA follows: TGTGCCAGCAGCCCCGGGACCCCAGGGGCAGATACGCAGTATTTT. This codes for CASSPGTPGADTQYF.

This chain joins TRBV6-5 and TRBJ1-4; no clear D gene. The CDR3 spans 15 residues. Trimming removed 0 bases from V and 8 bases from J, with 13 bases in between. Germline V gene data show CDR1 as MNHEY and CDR2 as SVGAGI. In DNA form, the CDR3 reads TGTGCCAGCAGTTACTCGCGGCCTCCCGGAGAAAAACTGTTTTTT. It is translated as CASSYSRPPGEKLFF.

CDR3 in DNA: TGTGCCAGCAGTACCTTAGGGGAAGGCTACACCTTC. This translates into CASSTLGEGYTF. The genes are TRBV6-5 and TRBJ1-2, with D perhaps TRBD1 (5 bases). CDR1 and CDR2 (germline): MNHEY, SVGAGI. Deletions cut 5 bases from V and 8 bases from J, with 12 bases between. The CDR3 is made up of 12 amino acids.

This rearrangement joins TRBV5-1 to TRBJ1-1, with D maybe TRBD1 (5 bases). Germline V gene lookup returns CDR1 SGHRS and CDR2 YFSETQ. V was trimmed by 2 bases and J by 11 bases, leaving 16 bases between them. The length of the CDR3 is 13 residues. The CDR3 is CASSLLRDSWAFF. The CDR3, as DNA: TGCGCCAGCAGCTTATTAAGGGACTCATGGGCTTTCTTT.

The V and J genes are TRBV19 and TRBJ1-5, with TRBD1 identical over 7 bases. The CDR3 has 14 residues. CDR1 is LNHDA and CDR2 is SQIVND in the germline V gene (reference sequence). V dropped 9 bases and J dropped 7; count of bases not matched to a gene: 12. CDR3 sequence reads: CASQMEQGRQPQHF. CDR3 in DNA: TGTGCCAGCCAAATGGAACAGGGGCGGCAGCCCCAGCATTTT.

The chain carries TRBV7-2 and TRBJ2-5; D may be TRBD1 (6 bases). The germline CDR1 and CDR2 sequences are SGHTA and FQGNSA. CDR3 length: 17 residues. Trimming left V 5 bases short and J 5 bases short, with 24 bases between. The DNA of the CDR3 is TGTGCCAGCAGCCCCACCCTTGGAAGAGGGCAGGGGGAGACCCAGTACTTC. Protein: CASSPTLGRGQGETQYF. The variable domain in full, completed from reference TRBV7-2 and TRBJ2-5, reads GAGVSQSPSNKVTEKGKDVELRCDPISGHTALYWYRQSLGQGLEFLIYFQGNSAPDKSGLPSDRFSAERTGGSVSTLTIQRTQQEDSAVYLCASSPTLGRGQGETQYFGPGTRLLVL.

The chain links TRBV28 to TRBJ1-5; maybe TRBD1 (5 bases). V was pared by 7 bases and J by 2 bases, with 15 bases between. CDR3 length: 15 amino acids. Germline V gives CDR1 MDHEN, CDR2 SYDVKM. The CDR3 here is CASKLGGGRNQPQHF. The CDR3 nucleotides read TGTGCCAGCAAACTTGGGGGGGGTCGCAATCAGCCCCAGCATTTT.

This clone was seen a single time. This chain uses TRBV29-1 with TRBJ2-2; maybe TRBD2 (7 bases). The CDR3 loop spans 15 amino acids. CDR1 is SQVTM, CDR2 ANQGSEA, per germline. Between the trimmed V and J ends, which lost 6 bases and 4 bases, there was a span of 18 bases. The CDR3 here is CSVDGGGRGTGELFF. Written as DNA, the CDR3 is TGCAGCGTGGATGGGGGCGGGAGAGGCACCGGGGAGCTGTTTTTT.

The count of this clone is one. V and J are TRBV15 and TRBJ2-5, with D unclear. With 3 bases removed from V and 0 bases from J, the gap between germline ends came to 11 bases. Germline assignment: CDR1 LNHNV and CDR2 YYDKDF (reference sequence). This CDR3 is 15 amino acids long. CDR3 DNA sequence: TGTGCCACCAGCAGGGCAGGAAAGTACCAAGAGACCCAGTACTTC. As protein: CATSRAGKYQETQYF.

The rearrangement joins TRBV7-2 to TRBJ2-1; D gene unclear. Germline V gene data show CDR1 as SGHTA and CDR2 as FQGNSA. The CDR3 spans 12 residues. With 5 bases removed from V and 6 bases from J, the gap between germline ends came to 8 bases. This CDR3 reads CASSPEVNEQFF. In DNA form, the CDR3 reads TGTGCCAGCAGCCCCGAGGTCAATGAGCAGTTCTTC.

This sequence joins TRBV18 and TRBJ1-1, with 8 bases fitting TRBD1. Germline V gene lookup returns CDR1 KGHSH and CDR2 LQKENI. The CDR3 totals 14 residues. The junction had 4 bases not matched to a gene; V was cut back by 6 bases and J by 1 base. CDR3 sequence reads: CASSGQGGNTEAFF. The CDR3, as DNA: TGTGCCAGCTCCGGACAGGGCGGGAACACTGAAGCTTTCTTT.

The chain joins TRBV13 to TRBJ2-3; D is possibly TRBD2 (5 bases). Germline CDR1 and CDR2: PRHDT and FYEKMQ (reference sequence). The V end lost 5 bases, the J end lost 6 bases, and 21 bases lay between the germline ends. There are 16 residues in the CDR3. CDR3: CASSRVDTLVADTQYF. CDR3 nucleotide sequence: TGTGCCAGCAGCCGGGTAGACACCCTGGTAGCGGATACGCAGTATTTT.

The chain is built from TRBV9 and TRBJ1-5; weak D call: TRBD1 (5 bases). CDR1 and CDR2 from the germline V gene are SGDLS and YYNGEE. This CDR3 is built from 14 residues. The V gene lost 3 bases and the J gene lost 6 bases, with 13 bases spanning the gap. The CDR3 coding sequence is TGTGCCAGCAGCGCCTCAGGGTCCAGTCAGCCCCAGCATTTT. Protein sequence: CASSASGSSQPQHF.